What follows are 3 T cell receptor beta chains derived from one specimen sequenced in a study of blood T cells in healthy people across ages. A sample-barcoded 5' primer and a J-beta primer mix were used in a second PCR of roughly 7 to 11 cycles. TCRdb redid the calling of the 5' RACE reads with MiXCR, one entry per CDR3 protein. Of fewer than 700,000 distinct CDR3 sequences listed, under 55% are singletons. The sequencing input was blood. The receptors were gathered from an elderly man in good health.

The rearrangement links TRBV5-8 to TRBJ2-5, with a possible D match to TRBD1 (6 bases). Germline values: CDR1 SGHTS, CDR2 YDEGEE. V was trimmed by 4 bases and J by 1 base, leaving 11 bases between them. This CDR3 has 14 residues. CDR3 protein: CASSLNRAQETQYF. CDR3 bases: TGTGCCAGCAGCCTGAACAGGGCCCAAGAGACCCAGTACTTC.

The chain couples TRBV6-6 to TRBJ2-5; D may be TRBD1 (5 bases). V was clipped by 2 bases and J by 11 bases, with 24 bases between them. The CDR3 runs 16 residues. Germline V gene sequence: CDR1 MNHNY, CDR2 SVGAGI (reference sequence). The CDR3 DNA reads TGTGCCAGCAGTTACCTCCAGGGTAGAGGACACAATGGGCAGTACTTC. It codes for CASSYLQGRGHNGQYF.

The CDR3 nucleotides read TGTGCTAGTGGCTCAGTGACAGACTCCCTCGGGGCGAATACGCAGTATTTT. Translation: CASGSVTDSLGANTQYF. This chain uses TRBV12-5 with TRBJ2-3, with D possibly called TRBD1 or TRBD2 (5 bases each). This CDR3 has 17 residues. The germline V gene encodes CDR1 LGHNT and CDR2 FRNRAP. With 6 bases removed from V and 7 bases from J, the gap between germline ends came to 26 bases.